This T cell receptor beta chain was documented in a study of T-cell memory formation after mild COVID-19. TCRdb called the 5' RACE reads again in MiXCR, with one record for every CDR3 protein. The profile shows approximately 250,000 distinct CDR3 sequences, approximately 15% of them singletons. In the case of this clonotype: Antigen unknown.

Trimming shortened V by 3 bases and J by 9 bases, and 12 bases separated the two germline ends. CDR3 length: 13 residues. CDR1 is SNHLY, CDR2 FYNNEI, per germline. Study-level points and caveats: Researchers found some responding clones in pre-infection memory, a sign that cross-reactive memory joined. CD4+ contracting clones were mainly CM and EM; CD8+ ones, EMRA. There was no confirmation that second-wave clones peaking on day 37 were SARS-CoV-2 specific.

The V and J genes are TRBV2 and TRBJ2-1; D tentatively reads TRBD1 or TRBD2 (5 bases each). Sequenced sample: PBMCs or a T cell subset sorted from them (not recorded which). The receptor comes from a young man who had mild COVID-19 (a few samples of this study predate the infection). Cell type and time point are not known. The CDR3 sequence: CASSEAGSTEQFF. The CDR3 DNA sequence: TGTGCCAGCAGTGAGGCAGGGAGCACTGAGCAGTTCTTC.